This TCR beta chain was retrieved from a study of early T cells in non-severe SARS-CoV-2 infection. Whole-study results and caveats: Reliance on VDJdb matching favored anti-spike CD8 responses; private and CD4 specificities were missed.

In its sample, this clonotype was seen a few times. Its matching antigen is unknown. CDR1 MGHRA and CDR2 YSYEKL come from the germline V gene. Trimming cost V 4 bases and J 4 bases; bases outside gene matches: 6. The CDR3 consists of 16 residues. Attachment of unique molecular identifiers to individual cDNA molecules was performed. TCRdb fed the 5' RACE reads into MiXCR, producing one record per CDR3 protein. The repertoire holds 75,000 to 95,000 distinct CDR3 sequences, approximately 16% seen once, with 5% to 5.5% in the top ten. The clonotype comes from an adult who was a healthcare worker with PCR-confirmed SARS-CoV-2 infection or an uninfected control (not recorded which). Sequencing used whole blood, obtained at baseline. V and J are TRBV4-1 and TRBJ2-2; 10 nucleotides match TRBD2. The CDR3 DNA reads TGCGCCAGCAGCCCTCCTAGCGGGAGAGGCACCGGGGAGCTGTTTTTT. Translation gives CASSPPSGRGTGELFF.